This TCR beta chain was identified in a study of blood T cell repertoires in COVID-19. About the research overall: PBMCs, B-cell-depleted T cells, or T cells provided the cDNA or gDNA that made up the material.

Sequencing used immunoSEQ multiplex PCR; TCRdb keeps in-frame clones, though not all of them. The repertoire holds roughly 180,000 clones, with around 85% as singletons. Trimming cost V 5 bases and J 1 base; bases outside gene matches: 8. The CDR3 extends over 16 amino acids. The V gene's germline CDR1 is SGHNT and CDR2 YENEEA. The origin of this receptor is an older woman with acute or convalescent COVID-19. Sequenced input: peripheral blood. The V call is TRBV11-3, the J call TRBJ1-1; 9 nucleotides align to TRBD1. DNA of the CDR3: TGTGCCAGCAGCCGTGGGACAGGGAGGTCGAACACTGAAGCTTTCTTT. Translation: CASSRGTGRSNTEAFF.